The next 24 T cell receptor beta chains were all read from a single sample in a study of T cell repertoires in cytomegalovirus infection. MiXCR, run by TCRdb on the reads, gives a single entry per CDR3 protein. The sample lists over 300,000 distinct CDR3 sequences; 15% to 20% were seen once. The sequencing sample was made of PBMCs. These TCRs come from a human donor in good health (CMV status not recorded). Some clones in this sample may be carry-over from other donors' samples.

This chain joins TRBV5-8 and TRBJ1-1; D ambiguous. CDR1 is SGHTS and CDR2 is YDEGEE in the germline V gene. This CDR3 contains 12 residues. Trimming left V 4 bases short and J 7 bases short, with 11 bases between. CDR3 loop: CASSPRTREAFF. DNA for the CDR3: TGTGCCAGCAGCCCAAGGACCCGTGAAGCTTTCTTT. The full variable domain, its missing parts supplied by reference TRBV5-8 and TRBJ1-1, is EAGVTQSPTHLIKTRGQQATLRCSPISGHTSVYWYQQALGLGLQFLLWYDEGEERNRGNFPPRFSGRQFPNYSSELNVNALELEDSALYLCASSPRTREAFFGQGTRLTVV.

The sample holds a few counts of this clonotype. V and J are TRBV25-1 and TRBJ1-4; unclear D gene. CDR3 size: 13 residues. The germline V gene has CDR1 MGHDK and CDR2 SYGVNS. Trimming took 8 bases from V and 5 from J, leaving 12 bases between them. CDR3 nucleotide sequence: TGTGCCAGCCGCAGGACGGAAAATGAAAAACTGTTTTTT. It specifies CASRRTENEKLFF.

At least ten counts were recorded for this clonotype. The CDR3 DNA reads as TGTGCCAGCGGGGGTACGGACGCCGACCCGGGGAACTATGGCTACACCTTC. It encodes CASGGTDADPGNYGYTF. The chain carries TRBV7-2 and TRBJ1-2, with D possibly being TRBD1 (5 bases). Germline loops: CDR1 SGHTA, CDR2 FQGNSA. The CDR3 extends over 17 amino acids. V lost 8 bases and J lost 2, with 24 bases in between.

This clonotype was seen many times. CDR3 nucleotide sequence: TGTGCCAGCAGCTTTTCCCGGGACAGCCTATCGTCCTACAATGAGCAGTTCTTC. Translated: CASSFSRDSLSSYNEQFF. This sequence joins TRBV7-2 and TRBJ2-1; 7 nucleotides agree with TRBD1. V lost 3 bases to trimming and J lost 1 base; unmatched junction nucleotides: 12. The CDR3 consists of 18 residues. Looked up from germline, CDR1 is SGHTA and CDR2 is FQGNSA.

This clonotype was found many times. The V gene is TRBV6-1, the J gene TRBJ2-3; possible D gene TRBD2, 6 bases. From germline, CDR1 is MNHNS and CDR2 SASEGT. V was clipped by 6 bases and J by 3 bases, with 16 bases between them. CDR3 length: 15 amino acids. DNA for the CDR3: TGTGCCAGCAGGCCGATGGGGGGTTCGACAGATACGCAGTATTTT. Its protein is CASRPMGGSTDTQYF.

The chain carries TRBV6-1 and TRBJ1-4; 7 bases match TRBD1. CDR1 is MNHNS and CDR2 is SASEGT in the germline V gene. CDR3 length equals 14 residues. V lost 5 bases and J lost 3; bases outside the gene matches: 3. The CDR3 DNA follows: TGTGCCAGCAGTCCTACAGGGGCTAATGAAAAACTGTTTTTT. It is translated as CASSPTGANEKLFF.

This clonotype was detected many times. CDR3 DNA: TGTGCCAGCAGCCTCCCGACAGGGACGAACACCGGGGAGCTGTTTTTT. It yields the protein CASSLPTGTNTGELFF. This chain connects TRBV7-2 to TRBJ2-2; 7 nucleotides match TRBD1. Germline CDR1 and CDR2: SGHTA and FQGNSA. Losses at the gene ends were 5 bases for V and 0 bases for J; bases not matched to a gene: 6. The CDR3 is 16 residues long.

This clonotype was detected only a few times. The chain is built from TRBV7-9 and TRBJ2-2; 7 bases fit TRBD1. The CDR3 is 14 residues long. Germline assignment: CDR1 SEHNR and CDR2 FQNEAQ (reference sequence). V dropped 3 bases and J dropped 4; count of bases not matched to a gene: 2. The CDR3 here is CASSFNRGTGELFF. As DNA, the CDR3 is TGTGCCAGCAGCTTCAACAGGGGCACCGGGGAGCTGTTTTTT.

The chain is built from TRBV10-3 and TRBJ1-6; weak D call: TRBD1 (5 bases). The CDR3 runs 14 residues. Germline V gives CDR1 ENHRY, CDR2 SYGVKD. V was trimmed by 6 bases and J by 8 bases, leaving 14 bases between them. CDR3 sequence: CAIRGGGEDSPLHF. CDR3 DNA sequence: TGTGCCATCAGGGGCGGAGGGGAGGATTCACCCCTCCACTTT.

The chain carries TRBV27 and TRBJ2-4, with D perhaps TRBD1 or TRBD2 (6 bases each). From germline, CDR1 is MNHEY and CDR2 SMNVEV (reference sequence). The germline V and J ends were trimmed by 5 bases and 3 bases, with 11 bases remaining between them. The CDR3 length is 14 residues. The CDR3, as DNA: TGTGCCAGCAGTAGTAGGGGGGACAAAAACATTCAGTACTTC. Its protein product is CASSSRGDKNIQYF.

The table lists this clonotype with a few counts. The V and J genes are TRBV6-5 and TRBJ1-1, with D uncertain. Germline-derived CDR1 and CDR2 are MNHEY and SVGAGI. Trimming took 2 bases from V and 7 from J, leaving 14 bases between them. The CDR3 has 14 amino acids. The CDR3 loop reads CASSYGVSVSEAFF. CDR3 sequence (DNA): TGTGCCAGCAGTTACGGGGTCAGCGTGAGTGAAGCTTTCTTT.

This clonotype was observed at least ten times. The V and J genes are TRBV7-3 and TRBJ2-6, with TRBD2 matching 9 bases. The V and J ends lost 4 bases and 1 base, in that order; junction bases with no gene match: 8. Germline V gene sequence: CDR1 SGHTA, CDR2 FQGTGA. The CDR3 has 18 amino acids. CDR3 loop: CASSSRLAEMSGANVLTF. The CDR3 region has the DNA TGTGCCAGCAGCTCGAGACTAGCGGAGATGTCTGGGGCCAACGTCCTGACTTTC.

The rearrangement links TRBV18 to TRBJ2-7, with a possible D match to TRBD1 (5 bases). This CDR3 comprises 13 residues. V was clipped by 3 bases and J by 0 bases, with 6 bases between them. Germline CDR1 KGHSH, CDR2 LQKENI. The DNA of the CDR3 is TGTGCCAGCTCACCGGGGCTCTCCTACGAGCAGTACTTC. Its protein product is CASSPGLSYEQYF.

This clonotype was observed a handful of times. This chain connects TRBV7-6 to TRBJ1-1; D remains ambiguous. V lost 5 bases, J lost 4 bases, and 17 bases lay in between. CDR1 SGHVS and CDR2 FNYEAQ come from the germline V gene. This CDR3 contains 15 residues. CDR3 residues: CASSPRAVFGTEAFF. CDR3 in DNA: TGTGCCAGCAGCCCGAGAGCGGTGTTTGGCACTGAAGCTTTCTTT.

This clonotype has only a few counts. The chain employs TRBV20-1 and TRBJ1-2, with a tentative D call TRBD1 (6 bases). The V gene lost 6 bases and the J gene lost 4 bases, with 15 bases spanning the gap. This CDR3 comprises 13 residues. CDR1 and CDR2 from the germline V gene are DFQATT and SNEGSKA (reference sequence). In DNA, the CDR3 is TGCAGTGCGTCCAGGGACACCGGCTATGGCTACACCTTC. This codes for CSASRDTGYGYTF.

In this sample, this clonotype turned up once. The rearrangement uses TRBV20-1 and TRBJ2-7; tentatively, D is TRBD2 (7 bases). Germline lookup yields CDR1 DFQATT and CDR2 SNEGSKA (reference sequence). V was clipped by 3 bases and J by 1 base, with 16 bases between them. The CDR3 spans 15 residues. CDR3 amino acids: CSASKVRGPSYEQYF. The CDR3 DNA is TGCAGTGCTAGTAAGGTGCGGGGGCCTTCCTACGAGCAGTACTTC.

This clonotype was found a few times. The chain has TRBV19 and TRBJ2-5, with TRBD1 identical over 8 bases. The CDR3 loop spans 17 amino acids. Germline lookup yields CDR1 LNHDA and CDR2 SQIVND (reference sequence). V lost 6 bases, J lost 2 bases, and 14 bases stayed unmatched. The CDR3 region is CASSTRHLDRGQETQYF. In nucleotides, the CDR3 is TGTGCCAGTAGCACCCGCCACCTCGACAGGGGACAAGAGACCCAGTACTTC.

The V and J genes are TRBV27 and TRBJ1-5; maybe TRBD1 (5 bases). V was trimmed by 4 bases and J by 6 bases, leaving 16 bases between them. This CDR3 has 15 amino acids. Germline assignment: CDR1 MNHEY and CDR2 SMNVEV (reference sequence). The CDR3 sequence is CASSSGRGKSQPQHF. The CDR3 DNA reads as TGTGCCAGCAGTTCCGGGCGGGGGAAGAGTCAGCCCCAGCATTTT.

V is TRBV20-1 and J is TRBJ1-6; 8 nucleotides align to TRBD1. V was pared by 3 bases and J by 5 bases, with 6 bases of the junction left unmatched. The CDR3 runs to 15 residues. The germline CDR1 and CDR2 sequences are DFQATT and SNEGSKA (reference sequence). The CDR3: CSASRTGLHNSPLHF. The CDR3 DNA sequence: TGCAGTGCTAGCAGGACAGGGTTGCATAATTCACCCCTCCACTTT.

The chain joins TRBV4-2 to TRBJ2-7; 7 bases match TRBD2. V dropped 0 bases and J dropped 7; count of bases not matched to a gene: 12. The germline CDR1 and CDR2 sequences are LGHNA and YNFKEQ. This CDR3 comprises 16 residues. CDR3: CASSQDLSGVLVEQYF. The CDR3 DNA sequence: TGTGCCAGCAGCCAAGATCTCAGCGGGGTCTTAGTAGAGCAGTACTTC.

CDR3 nucleotides: TGTGCCAGCAGCTCCCCCGGGACAGGGAGAGAAGAAGAGACCCAGTACTTC. Translating gives CASSSPGTGREEETQYF. The V call is TRBV7-9, the J call TRBJ2-5, with TRBD1 identical over 9 bases. From germline, CDR1 is SEHNR and CDR2 FQNEAQ (reference sequence). The CDR3 runs 17 residues. The ends lost 4 bases at V and 3 bases at J; junction bases unmatched: 12. The variable domain in full, with the rest retrieved from reference TRBV7-9 and TRBJ2-5, is DTGVSQNPRHKITKRGQNVTFRCDPISEHNRLYWYRQTLGQGPEFLTYFQNEAQLEKSRLLSDRFSAERPKGSFSTLEIQRTEQGDSAMYLCASSSPGTGREEETQYFGPGTRLLVL.

This clonotype appeared many times. The rearrangement links TRBV12-3 or TRBV12-4 to TRBJ2-7; no clear D. This CDR3 comprises 15 residues. V was pared by 4 bases and J by 3 bases, with 16 bases between. CDR3 in DNA: TGTGCCAGCAGTTCCCGTACTCGACCGTACTACGAGCAGTACTTC. Amino acid sequence: CASSSRTRPYYEQYF.

This clonotype was seen ten or more times. The chain uses TRBV7-2 and TRBJ1-2, with D unclear. The germline V gene encodes CDR1 SGHTA and CDR2 FQGNSA. The CDR3 loop spans 15 amino acids. Between the trimmed V and J ends, which lost 0 bases and 1 base, there was a span of 9 bases. The CDR3 DNA follows: TGTGCCAGCAGCTTAGCGCTAGTAGTTAACTATGGCTACACCTTC. Its protein is CASSLALVVNYGYTF.

This clonotype was detected a few times. This chain joins TRBV6-2 or TRBV6-3 and TRBJ1-3, with D unclear. The CDR3 totals 12 residues. The V gene lost 7 bases and the J gene lost 4 bases, with 8 bases spanning the gap. Germline assignment: CDR1 MNHEY and CDR2 SVGEGT. CDR3 in DNA: TGTGCCAGCACCACGGGAGGAAACACCATATATTTT. This gives the protein CASTTGGNTIYF.